This TCR beta chain was identified in a study of fetal regulatory T cell absence and autoimmunity (dated by TCRdb to between 2016 and 2019). In terms of the full investigation: Exocrine pancreas autoimmunity was observed in the IPEX patients in the absence of clinical diabetes.

TCRbeta CDR3 regions were amplified and barcoded by two-step multiplex PCR on the immunoSEQ human TCRbeta survey platform. Sequencing of the libraries was done on Illumina instruments, and IgH was sequenced in parallel from the same samples. On the study's bioinformatics: Raw reads were filtered against IMGT V, D, J definitions and binned by a nearest-neighbor algorithm to remove PCR and sequencing errors. Clones were defined as identical nucleotide sequences, and differential abundance between tissues was assessed by per-clone Fisher exact tests with a pFDR threshold of p<0.01. A minimum inclusion filter of 10 in either sample excluded clones with frequencies too low for statistical inference. Pairwise clonal comparisons used the immunoSEQ Analyzer, and gene family usage was assessed with IMGT tools. TCRdb stores this immuneACCESS table with in-frame sequences only. Part of the clones is absent; in the studies checked, under half of the shortfall reflects unresolved V genes, and no reason is known for the rest. That table supplies the V and J calls and clone size; D and trimming were determined from the DNA. A total of around 100,000 clones appear in this sample, around 72% of them only once. The ten largest clonotypes hold 2% of the sample.

Broad study findings and their caveats: The TCR compartment showed significant oligoclonal enrichment in pancreas versus cord blood, with some top clones over 85-fold enriched. Cord blood and pancreas had broadly similar TRB gene family usage, resembling published neonatal and adult repertoires. The oligoclonal enrichment was interpreted as supporting antigen-driven autoimmunity in the pancreas before birth in IPEX syndrome.

In regard to this clone: Its antigen is still unknown. Base qualities are not provided; no much larger clone lies one nucleotide away.

Genomic DNA obtained from frozen pancreas tissue was processed for repertoire sequencing. The DNeasy Blood and Tissue Kit was used to extract roughly 1.9-3.1 ug of genomic DNA from either umbilical cord blood or frozen pancreas. The sequenced material came from pancreas tissue. The TCR sequence derives from a male donor with IPEX syndrome.

In nucleotide form, the sequence is TGTGCCAGCAGCTTGATAGCGGGAGTCGGGACAGATACGCAGTATTTT. Its protein product is CASSLIAGVGTDTQYF. The V gene is TRBV5-5 and the J gene is TRBJ2-3; the central 9 bases match TRBD2. The germline V gene (reference sequence) gives CDR1 as SGHKS and CDR2 as YYEKEE. The CDR3 covers 16 residues, taking in both the cysteine and the phenylalanine. The CDR3 DNA has 48 bases and is translated from base 1. V loses 1 base at its end and J loses 3 bases; junction bases beyond the gene matches: 6.